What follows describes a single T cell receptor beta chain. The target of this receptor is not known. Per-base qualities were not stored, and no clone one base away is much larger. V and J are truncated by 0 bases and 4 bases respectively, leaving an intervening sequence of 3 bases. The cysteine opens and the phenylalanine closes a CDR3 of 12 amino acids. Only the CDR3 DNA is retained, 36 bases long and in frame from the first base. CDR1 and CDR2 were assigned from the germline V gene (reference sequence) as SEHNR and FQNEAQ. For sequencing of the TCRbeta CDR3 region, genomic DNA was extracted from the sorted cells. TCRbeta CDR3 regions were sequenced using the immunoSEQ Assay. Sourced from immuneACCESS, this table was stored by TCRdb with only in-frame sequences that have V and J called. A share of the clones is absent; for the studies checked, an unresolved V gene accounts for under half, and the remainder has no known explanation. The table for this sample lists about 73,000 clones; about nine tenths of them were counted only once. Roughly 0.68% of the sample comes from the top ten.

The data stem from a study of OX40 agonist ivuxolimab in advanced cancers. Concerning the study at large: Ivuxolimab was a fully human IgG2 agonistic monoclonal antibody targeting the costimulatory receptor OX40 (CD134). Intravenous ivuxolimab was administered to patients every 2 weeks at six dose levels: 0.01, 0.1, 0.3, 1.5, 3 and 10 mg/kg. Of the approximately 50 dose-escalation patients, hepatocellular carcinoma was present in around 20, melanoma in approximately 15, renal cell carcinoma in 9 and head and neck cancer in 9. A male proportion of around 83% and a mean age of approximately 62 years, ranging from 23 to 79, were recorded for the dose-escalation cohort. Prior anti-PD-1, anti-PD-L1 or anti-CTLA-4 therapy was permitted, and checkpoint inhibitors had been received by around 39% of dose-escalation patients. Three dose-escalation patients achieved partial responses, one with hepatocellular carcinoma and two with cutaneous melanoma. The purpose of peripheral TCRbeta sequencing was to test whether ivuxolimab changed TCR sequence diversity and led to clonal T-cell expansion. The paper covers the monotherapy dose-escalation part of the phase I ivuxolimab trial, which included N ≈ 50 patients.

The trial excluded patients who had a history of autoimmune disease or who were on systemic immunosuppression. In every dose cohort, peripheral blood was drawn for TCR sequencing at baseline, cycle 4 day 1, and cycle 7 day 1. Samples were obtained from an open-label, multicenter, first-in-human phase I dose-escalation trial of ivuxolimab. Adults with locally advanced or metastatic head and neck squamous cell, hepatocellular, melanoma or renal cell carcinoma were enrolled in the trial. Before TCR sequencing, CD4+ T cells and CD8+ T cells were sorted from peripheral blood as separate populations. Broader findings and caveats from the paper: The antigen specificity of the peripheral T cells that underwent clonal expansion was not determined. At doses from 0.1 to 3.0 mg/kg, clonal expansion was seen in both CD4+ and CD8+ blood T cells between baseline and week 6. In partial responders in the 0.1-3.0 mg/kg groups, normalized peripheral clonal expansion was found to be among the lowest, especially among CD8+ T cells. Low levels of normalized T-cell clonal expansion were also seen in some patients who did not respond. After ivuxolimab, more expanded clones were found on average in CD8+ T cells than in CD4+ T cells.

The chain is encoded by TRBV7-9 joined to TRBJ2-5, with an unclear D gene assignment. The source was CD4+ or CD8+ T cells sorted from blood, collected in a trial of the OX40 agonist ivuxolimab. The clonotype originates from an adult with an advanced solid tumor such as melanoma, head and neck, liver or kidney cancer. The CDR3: CASSLAPETQYF. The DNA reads TGTGCCAGCAGCTTAGCTCCAGAGACCCAGTACTTC.